The 23 T cell receptor beta chains below all came from one sample that was sequenced in a study of early T cells in non-severe SARS-CoV-2 infection. One entry per CDR3 protein, called by TCRdb with MiXCR from the 5' RACE reads. Found here are 45,000 to 75,000 distinct CDR3 sequences, about 12% of them singletons; the top ten hold 4.5% to 6%. Sequences were obtained from whole blood. The origin of the receptors is an adult who was a healthcare worker with PCR-confirmed SARS-CoV-2 infection or an uninfected control (not recorded which).

V is TRBV5-1 and J is TRBJ1-1; 12 nucleotides align to TRBD1. The trim removed 4 bases at V and 1 base at J, leaving 5 bases unmatched. The CDR3 extends over 16 amino acids. Per the germline V gene, CDR1 is SGHRS and CDR2 is YFSETQ. The CDR3 DNA sequence: TGCGCCAGCAGCATTGGGACAGGGGGCAAGAACACTGAAGCTTTCTTT. Amino acid sequence: CASSIGTGGKNTEAFF.

The chain is built from TRBV6-5 and TRBJ2-5; either TRBD1 or TRBD2 may fit D (5 bases each). The germline V gene has CDR1 MNHEY and CDR2 SVGAGI. The V and J ends lost 6 bases and 0 bases respectively, with 8 bases between them. The CDR3 has 13 amino acids. CDR3 nucleotides: TGTGCCAGCAGGGGGACGTACCAAGAGACCCAGTACTTC. Translating it yields CASRGTYQETQYF.

This clonotype was picked up a small number of times. The gene calls are TRBV21-1 and TRBJ2-2; the tabulated D call, TRBD1, remains unverified against the DNA. TRBV21-1 is designated a pseudogene. The CDR3 totals 18 residues. In DNA form, the CDR3 reads TGTGCCAGCAGCAAAGGCCTTTTGGACAGGGGGTGCACCGGGGAGCTGTTTTTT. Protein product: CASSKGLLDRGCTGELFF.

This clonotype was seen only a few times. The J gene is TRBJ1-1, the V gene TRBV27; 8 bases fit TRBD1. V gave up 7 bases and J gave up 5 bases; unmatched junction bases: 12. The CDR3 extends over 15 amino acids. The germline V gene has CDR1 MNHEY and CDR2 SMNVEV (reference sequence). The CDR3 DNA follows: TGTGCCAGCAAAAAATACGGACAGGGTCGGACTGAAGCTTTCTTT. It specifies CASKKYGQGRTEAFF.

This clonotype was counted only a few times. The genes are TRBV7-6 and TRBJ2-7; TRBD2 matches at 7 bases. With V trimmed by 1 base and J by 7 bases, 10 bases remained unmatched. The CDR3 runs 15 residues. Germline-derived CDR1 and CDR2 are SGHVS and FNYEAQ. CDR3 nucleotide sequence: TGTGCCAGCAGCTTAGTCGGCGGGAGTGGCGTAGAGCAGTACTTC. Its translation is CASSLVGGSGVEQYF. The variable domain in full, completed from reference TRBV7-6 and TRBJ2-7, reads GAGVSQSPRYKVTKRGQDVALRCDPISGHVSLYWYRQALGQGPEFLTYFNYEAQQDKSGLPNDRFSAERPEGSISTLTIQRTEQRDSAMYRCASSLVGGSGVEQYFGPGTRLTVT.

This clonotype was observed at least ten times. The chain carries TRBV29-1 and TRBJ2-1, with 8 bases lining up with TRBD2. The CDR3 is made up of 14 amino acids. In germline, CDR1 is SQVTM, CDR2 ANQGSEA. V shed 7 bases, J shed 4 bases, and the junction held 9 bases outside the gene matches. CDR3 protein: CSAQTGGEYNEQFF. CDR3 sequence (DNA): TGCAGCGCCCAAACGGGGGGGGAATACAATGAGCAGTTCTTC.

The chain has TRBV2 and TRBJ1-5; D not certain. Between the trimmed V and J ends, which lost 7 bases and 0 bases, there was a span of 19 bases. CDR1 and CDR2 (germline): SNHLY, FYNNEI. The CDR3 runs to 17 residues. The CDR3 loop reads CASTDPPDGYSNQPQHF. The CDR3 nucleotides read TGTGCCAGCACCGACCCTCCGGACGGGTATAGCAATCAGCCCCAGCATTTT.

The chain joins TRBV7-2 to TRBJ2-5, with D hard to call. V gave up 5 bases and J gave up 4 bases, with 11 bases separating them. CDR3 size: 13 residues. Germline V gene data show CDR1 as SGHTA and CDR2 as FQGNSA. The DNA for the CDR3 is TGTGCCAGCAGCCCTCTGGGCGGAGAGACCCAGTACTTC. Encoded protein: CASSPLGGETQYF.

This clonotype was seen repeatedly, ten times or more. The V gene is TRBV28, the J gene TRBJ2-7, with D possibly matching TRBD1 (6 bases). V gave up 10 bases and J gave up 0 bases, with 13 bases separating them. The CDR3 consists of 13 residues. The germline V gene has CDR1 MDHEN and CDR2 SYDVKM. The CDR3 DNA reads as TGTGCCACCTGGGACACCGTCTCCTACGAGCAGTACTTC. It is translated as CATWDTVSYEQYF.

This clonotype was counted only a few times. The V gene is TRBV19, the J gene TRBJ2-1; 13 bases fit TRBD2. Trimming removed 4 bases from V and 8 bases from J; junction bases left unmatched: 11. This CDR3 has 17 residues. Germline CDR1 reads LNHDA; CDR2 reads SQIVND (reference sequence). CDR3 sequence (DNA): TGTGCCAGTAGTAAGGGTACCGGGACTAGCGGGGAGGATGAGCAGTTCTTC. Amino acid sequence: CASSKGTGTSGEDEQFF.

V gene TRBV6-5 combines with J gene TRBJ2-3; D is undetermined. Germline V CDR1 and CDR2: MNHEY, SVGAGI. V lost 4 bases and J lost 2, with 16 bases in between. There are 16 residues in the CDR3. The DNA of the CDR3 is TGTGCCAGCAGTTCCATAGATAAGACACTCACAGATACGCAGTATTTT. Encoded protein: CASSSIDKTLTDTQYF.

This clonotype appeared many times. The gene calls are TRBV5-1 and TRBJ2-3, with D unclear. Between the trimmed V and J ends, which lost 0 bases and 2 bases, there was a span of 1 base. The length of the CDR3 is 12 residues. Looked up from germline, CDR1 is SGHRS and CDR2 is YFSETQ. DNA for the CDR3: TGCGCCAGCAGCTTGGCCACAGATACGCAGTATTTT. Protein: CASSLATDTQYF.

The chain carries TRBV4-1 and TRBJ2-4, with D hard to call. The germline CDR1 and CDR2 sequences are MGHRA and YSYEKL. The length of the CDR3 is 14 residues. V was clipped by 4 bases and J by 8 bases, with 15 bases between them. The CDR3 bases are TGCGCCAGCAGCCGAATTGGCGCGGCGGACATTCAGTACTTC. Amino acids: CASSRIGAADIQYF.

The chain is built from TRBV7-6 and TRBJ2-7; 7 bases align to TRBD1. The CDR3 is 13 amino acids. Germline-derived CDR1 and CDR2 are SGHVS and FNYEAQ. Trimming cost V 5 bases and J 4 bases; bases outside gene matches: 5. CDR3 sequence reads: CASSMNRGYEQYF. CDR3 in DNA: TGTGCCAGCAGCATGAACAGGGGATACGAGCAGTACTTC.

This sequence joins TRBV20-1 and TRBJ1-4; perhaps TRBD1 as D (6 bases). Germline CDR1 and CDR2: DFQATT and SNEGSKA (reference sequence). CDR3 size: 14 residues. The V gene lost 0 bases and the J gene lost 12 bases, with 17 bases spanning the gap. Written as DNA, the CDR3 is TGCAGTGCTAGAGATGGCAGGGGAGGGGCCGAACTGTTTTTT. Protein product: CSARDGRGGAELFF.

This clonotype was observed many times. The genes are TRBV11-2 and TRBJ1-5; D is unclear. Germline V gene data show CDR1 as SGHAT and CDR2 as FQNNGV. V was clipped by 0 bases and J by 5 bases, with 11 bases between them. The CDR3 runs to 15 residues. The CDR3 protein is CASSLDGGYDQPQHF. The CDR3 bases are TGTGCCAGCAGCTTAGATGGTGGCTACGATCAGCCCCAGCATTTT.

This clonotype was detected a few times. This CDR3 is CASSFGVTYEQYF. For the CDR3, the DNA is TGTGCCAGCAGCTTCGGGGTTACCTACGAGCAGTACTTC. The chain has TRBV7-2 and TRBJ2-7; tentative D call: TRBD2 (5 bases). Trimming shortened V by 3 bases and J by 2 bases, and 8 bases separated the two germline ends. The CDR3 is made up of 13 amino acids. Germline CDR1 reads SGHTA; CDR2 reads FQGNSA.

The chain couples TRBV2 to TRBJ1-5, with D unclear. The germline V gene has CDR1 SNHLY and CDR2 FYNNEI. V was cut by 3 bases and J by 6 bases, with 12 bases left in between. This CDR3 region has 14 residues. CDR3 residues: CASSDGGSGQPQHF. The CDR3 region has the DNA TGTGCCAGCAGTGATGGAGGGTCGGGTCAGCCCCAGCATTTT.

The table lists this clonotype with many counts. Written as DNA, the CDR3 is TGTGCCAGCAGCCTGGCCCCCCAAGAGACCCAGTACTTC. It is translated as CASSLAPQETQYF. The J gene is TRBJ2-5, the V gene TRBV14; D not certain. Looked up from germline, CDR1 is SGHDN and CDR2 is FVKESK. V shed 4 bases and J shed 1 base, with 7 bases lying between them. The CDR3 totals 13 residues. The full variable domain, in which reference TRBV14 and TRBJ2-5 provide the parts outside the CDR3, is EAGVTQFPSHSVIEKGQTVTLRCDPISGHDNLYWYRRVMGKEIKFLLHFVKESKQDESGMPNNRFLAERTGGTYSTLKVQPAELEDSGVYFCASSLAPQETQYFGPGTRLLVL.

This clonotype came up a few times. This chain connects TRBV4-1 to TRBJ1-6, with D unclear. This CDR3 comprises 13 residues. V dropped 1 base and J dropped 10 bases, with 8 bases sitting between them. Germline CDR1 and CDR2: MGHRA and YSYEKL. The CDR3 nucleotides are TGCGCCAGCAGCCAAGCGGGGATCTCACCCCTCCACTTT. It is translated as CASSQAGISPLHF.

The V and J genes are TRBV21-1 and TRBJ2-2; the DNA was not used to check the table's D call, TRBD1. TRBV21-1 is a listed pseudogene. CDR3 length: 15 amino acids. In DNA, the CDR3 is TGTGCCAGCAGCAAAAGTTTGCAGGGTACCGGGGAGCTGTTTTTT. It codes for CASSKSLQGTGELFF.

This clonotype was found a few times. The genes are TRBV20-1 and TRBJ2-1; the match to TRBD2 covers 8 bases. V shed 6 bases and J 4 bases; nucleotides not matched to a gene: 11. The CDR3 totals 15 residues. Per germline, CDR1 DFQATT and CDR2 SNEGSKA (reference sequence). The CDR3 DNA reads as TGCAGTGCAAGAACGGGGGGGCCGTTATACAATGAGCAGTTCTTC. Translated, it gives CSARTGGPLYNEQFF.

This clonotype was counted many times. The chain has TRBV2 and TRBJ1-2; 7 positions agree with TRBD1. V lost 7 bases and J lost 8; bases outside the gene matches: 7. Germline CDR1 SNHLY, CDR2 FYNNEI. This CDR3 spans 12 amino acids. CDR3 in amino acids: CASTAGGWGYTF. The CDR3 DNA follows: TGTGCCAGCACCGCAGGGGGATGGGGCTACACCTTC.